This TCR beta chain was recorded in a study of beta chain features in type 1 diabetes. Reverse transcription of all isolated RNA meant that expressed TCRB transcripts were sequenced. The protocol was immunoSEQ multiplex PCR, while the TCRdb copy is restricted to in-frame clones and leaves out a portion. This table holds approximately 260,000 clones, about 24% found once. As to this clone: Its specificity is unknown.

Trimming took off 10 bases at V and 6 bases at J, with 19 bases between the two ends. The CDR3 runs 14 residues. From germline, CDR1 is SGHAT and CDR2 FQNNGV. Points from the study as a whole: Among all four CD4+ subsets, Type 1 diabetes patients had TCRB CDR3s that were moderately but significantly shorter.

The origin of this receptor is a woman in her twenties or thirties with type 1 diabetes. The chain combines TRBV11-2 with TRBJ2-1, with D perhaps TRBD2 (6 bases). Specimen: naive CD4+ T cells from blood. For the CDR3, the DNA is TGTGCCACCGCCGGGGGAGCCTTCGGCAATGAGCAGTTCTTC. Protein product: CATAGGAFGNEQFF.